Below, one T cell receptor (beta chain) is given with its context. Only in-frame clones appear in the TCRdb table, and some are missing; sequencing was by immunoSEQ multiplex PCR. This sample has just under 80,000 clones, with roughly 88% found just once. The data are from a study of blood T cell repertoires in COVID-19. Looking at the study overall: Researchers got acute and convalescent COVID-19 samples from the United States, Italy and Spain.

This CDR3 is 13 amino acids long. The germline V and J ends were trimmed by 5 bases and 4 bases, with 10 bases remaining between them. CDR1 and CDR2 (germline): SGHAT, FQNNGV. The chain recombines TRBV11-2 with TRBJ2-3, with D maybe TRBD2 (5 bases). The source material was peripheral blood. The sequence derives from a human donor in a cohort sampled during active COVID-19. The CDR3 is CASSIGLSDTQYF. The CDR3 DNA reads as TGTGCCAGCAGCATAGGACTTTCAGATACGCAGTATTTT.